This T cell receptor beta chain was sequenced during a study of blood T cell repertoires in COVID-19. Study context: Researchers got acute and convalescent COVID-19 samples from the United States, Italy and Spain.

Original data processing: How many nucleated cells were present was estimated from reference gene primer amplification. TCRdb's table, derived via immunoSEQ multiplex PCR, lists solely in-frame clones and lacks some. That table furnishes V, J and clone size, whereas the DNA furnished D and trimming. The repertoire holds some 9,300 clones, with under 90% as singletons. The specimen was peripheral blood. The TCR sequence derives from a human donor in a cohort sampled during active COVID-19.

The CDR3 DNA follows: TGTGCCAGCAGTTTAGTCCTAGCGGGGGTTCAGTTCTTC. This encodes CASSLVLAGVQFF. J is TRBJ2-1 and V is TRBV12-3 or TRBV12-4; 10 bases are a match to TRBD2. With V trimmed by 1 base and J by 13 bases, 4 bases remained unmatched. The CDR3 is 13 residues long.